Listed here are 18 T cell receptor beta chains from one sample, sequenced in a study of T cell responses to AZD1222 COVID-19 vaccine listed by TCRdb under 2021. To prepare the library, the immunoSEQ multiplex PCR assay was applied. Entries here come from immuneACCESS through TCRdb and include only in-frame sequences with V and J called. Some clones fail to appear in such tables; in the studies checked, an unresolved V gene covers under half of the shortfall, and the cause of the remainder is unknown. Counted in this sample were 95,000 to 100,000 clones; roughly 87% of them appeared once. The ten largest clonotypes hold 16% of the sample. The time point label corresponds to: baseline before first vaccination. The specimen comprised peripheral blood, sampled on day 0 of AZD1222 vaccination. All receptors come from an adult in good health.

This rearrangement joins TRBV23-1 to TRBJ2-1; 7 nucleotides match TRBD1. TRBV23-1 is marked as an open reading frame, function uncertain. Unmatched junction bases numbered 12, after V lost 6 bases and J lost 7 bases. The CDR3 has 15 residues. This CDR3 is CASRPGTVPFNEQFF. The CDR3 DNA follows: TGCGCCAGCAGGCCCGGGACAGTGCCCTTTAATGAGCAGTTCTTC.

This clone was detected once. This chain links TRBV6-1 with TRBJ2-7; TRBD2 agrees at 10 bases. The V gene end was trimmed by 3 bases and the J gene end by 1 base; junction bases not matched to a gene: 3. The germline V gene encodes CDR1 MNHNS and CDR2 SASEGT. The CDR3 runs 15 residues. DNA for the CDR3: TGTGCCAGCAGTGATTCTAGCGGGGGATCCTACGAGCAGTACTTC. It encodes CASSDSSGGSYEQYF.

V is TRBV5-4 and J is TRBJ1-3, with TRBD1 matching 8 bases. The CDR3 has 14 residues. Per germline, CDR1 SGHNT and CDR2 YYREEE (reference sequence). V dropped 3 bases and J dropped 8; count of bases not matched to a gene: 7. CDR3 coding DNA: TGTGCCAGCAGCTGGACAGGGTCCCCTGACACCATATATTTT. As protein: CASSWTGSPDTIYF.

This rearrangement joins TRBV4-1 to TRBJ2-2; D ambiguous. Trimming took off 3 bases at V and 6 bases at J, with 8 bases between the two ends. CDR1 MGHRA and CDR2 YSYEKL come from the germline V gene. The CDR3 spans 13 residues. The CDR3 spells CASSHPGPGELFF. CDR3 DNA: TGCGCCAGCAGCCACCCTGGCCCCGGGGAGCTGTTTTTT.

This chain links TRBV30 with TRBJ1-2; no clear D. Per germline, CDR1 GTSNPN and CDR2 SVGIG (reference sequence). The CDR3 covers 16 residues. With 3 bases removed from V and 0 bases from J, the gap between germline ends came to 17 bases. CDR3 nucleotide sequence: TGTGCCTGGAGCTCCAGCTTTAGAACGGCTAACTATGGCTACACCTTC. Translating gives CAWSSSFRTANYGYTF.

J is TRBJ2-3 and V is TRBV6-5; D uncertain. Germline V gene sequence: CDR1 MNHEY, CDR2 SVGAGI. This CDR3 has 14 residues. The V end was cut by 4 bases, the J end by 10 bases, with 18 bases between. The DNA for the CDR3 is TGTGCCAGCAGTTCCAGCGCTTTAACGCGGTCGCAGTATTTT. Protein product: CASSSSALTRSQYF.

The J gene is TRBJ2-1, the V gene TRBV2; weak D call: TRBD2 (6 bases). The CDR3 is 15 amino acids. The germline V gene has CDR1 SNHLY and CDR2 FYNNEI. The V gene lost 6 bases and the J gene lost 0 bases, with 12 bases spanning the gap. Here the CDR3 DNA reads TGTGCCAGCAGCGAGCGGGTGAGCTCCTACAATGAGCAGTTCTTC. Protein: CASSERVSSYNEQFF.

The chain recombines TRBV9 with TRBJ2-7, with 8 bases that match TRBD1. CDR3 length equals 14 residues. The germline CDR1 and CDR2 sequences are SGDLS and YYNGEE. Trimming at V came to 6 bases and at J to 5 bases, leaving 10 bases not matched to a gene. CDR3 bases: TGTGCCAGCACCGTCGGGACAGGAGTCCACGAGCAGTACTTC. Its translation is CASTVGTGVHEQYF.

This clone was recorded only once. The V and J genes are TRBV19 and TRBJ1-1; the D gene is possibly TRBD1 (5 bases). The germline V gene has CDR1 LNHDA and CDR2 SQIVND (reference sequence). The CDR3 contains 16 residues. The V end lost 6 bases, the J end lost 1 base, and 18 bases lay between the germline ends. CDR3 region: CASSVRGRIGNTEAFF. CDR3 DNA: TGTGCCAGTAGCGTCCGGGGACGCATTGGGAACACTGAAGCTTTCTTT.

The chain has TRBV28 and TRBJ1-1; 7 nucleotides align to TRBD1. Germline V gene data show CDR1 as MDHEN and CDR2 as SYDVKM. The CDR3 runs 13 residues. J lost 5 bases, V lost 6 bases, and 6 bases had no gene match. The CDR3 DNA follows: TGTGCCAGCAGGTTACAGGGGAAGACTGAAGCTTTCTTT. Its translation is CASRLQGKTEAFF.

The chain links TRBV3-1 (or the pseudogene TRBV3-2) to TRBJ1-2; tentative D call: TRBD1 (5 bases). The V end lost 4 bases, the J end lost 0 bases, and 15 bases lay between the germline ends. Germline V gene sequence: CDR1 LGHDT, CDR2 YNNKEL (reference sequence). The CDR3 length is 16 residues. The CDR3 nucleotides are TGTGCCAGCAGCCGAAACCTGCCGGGGGCTAACTATGGCTACACCTTC. Encoded protein: CASSRNLPGANYGYTF.

J is TRBJ1-6 and V is TRBV28, with 7 bases identical to TRBD1. This CDR3 comprises 11 residues. V lost 4 bases to trimming and J lost 16 bases; unmatched junction nucleotides: 4. Germline loops: CDR1 MDHEN, CDR2 SYDVKM. DNA of the CDR3: TGTGCCAGCAGTTATGCAGGGGGACTCCACTTT. Translation gives CASSYAGGLHF.

The V call is TRBV5-1, the J call TRBJ1-4; 7 bases align to TRBD1. The CDR3 sequence is 15 residues long. Trimming cost V 1 base and J 0 bases; bases outside gene matches: 0. The germline gives CDR1 SGHRS, CDR2 YFSETQ. The CDR3 sequence: CASSLTGATNEKLFF. CDR3 sequence (DNA): TGCGCCAGCAGCTTGACAGGGGCAACTAATGAAAAACTGTTTTTT.

The chain carries TRBV18 and TRBJ1-1, with 10 nucleotides matching TRBD1. The CDR3 spans 15 residues. J was trimmed by 1 base and V by 2 bases; bases with no gene match: 1. The V gene's germline CDR1 is KGHSH and CDR2 LQKENI. The CDR3 region has the DNA TGTGCCAGCTCACCAGGGGACAGGGGGAACACTGAAGCTTTCTTT. As protein: CASSPGDRGNTEAFF.

The chain is built from TRBV28 and TRBJ2-7; TRBD2 aligns across 8 bases. This CDR3 spans 15 amino acids. Germline V gene lookup returns CDR1 MDHEN and CDR2 SYDVKM. V trimming: 5 bases; J trimming: 7 bases; junction bases outside the gene matches: 13. CDR3 coding DNA: TGTGCCAGCAGTCCCCTCACGGGAGGGCCATATGAGCAGTACTTC. It codes for CASSPLTGGPYEQYF.

V is TRBV19 and J is TRBJ1-2; TRBD1 aligns across 7 bases. This CDR3 is built from 14 residues. The germline V gene has CDR1 LNHDA and CDR2 SQIVND (reference sequence). J gave up 3 bases and V 5 bases, and 6 bases lay outside the gene matches. The CDR3 DNA is TGTGCCAGTAGTGTACAGGGGTCTCACTATGGCTACACCTTC. Its protein product is CASSVQGSHYGYTF. Based on the CDR3 plus reference TRBV19 and TRBJ1-2, the full variable domain is DGGITQSPKYLFRKEGQNVTLSCEQNLNHDAMYWYRQDPGQGLRLIYYSQIVNDFQKGDIAEGYSVSREKKESFPLTVTSAQKNPTAFYLCASSVQGSHYGYTFGSGTRLTVV.

This sequence joins TRBV7-9 and TRBJ2-7, with 9 bases that match TRBD2. Germline V gene lookup returns CDR1 SEHNR and CDR2 FQNEAQ (reference sequence). The J segment lost 2 bases and the V segment lost 0 bases, leaving 5 bases of the junction unmatched. The CDR3 totals 16 residues. The CDR3 region is CASSLAGLAGTYEQYF. The CDR3 DNA reads TGTGCCAGCAGCTTAGCGGGTCTAGCGGGAACCTACGAGCAGTACTTC.

The chain carries TRBV11-2 and TRBJ1-6, with D perhaps matching TRBD1 (5 bases). This CDR3 spans 14 amino acids. The V end was cut by 7 bases, the J end by 6 bases, with 13 bases between. Germline-derived CDR1 and CDR2 are SGHAT and FQNNGV. The CDR3 DNA follows: TGTGCCAGCACCCAGGGAGGTTCTAATTCACCCCTCCACTTT. It specifies CASTQGGSNSPLHF.